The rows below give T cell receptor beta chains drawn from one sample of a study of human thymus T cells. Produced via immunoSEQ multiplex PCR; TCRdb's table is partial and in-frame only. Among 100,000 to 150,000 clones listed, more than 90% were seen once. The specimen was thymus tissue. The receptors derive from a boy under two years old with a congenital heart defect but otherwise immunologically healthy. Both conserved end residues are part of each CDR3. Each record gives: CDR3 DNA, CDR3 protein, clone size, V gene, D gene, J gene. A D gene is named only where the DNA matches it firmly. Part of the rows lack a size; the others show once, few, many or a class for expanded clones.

CDR3 DNA: TGTGCCAGCTCACCCCAACAGGGAAGGGGTGCAGAGACCCAGTACTTC
CDR3 protein: CASSPQQGRGAETQYF
clone size: NA
V gene: TRBV18
D gene: NA
J gene: TRBJ2-5

CDR3 DNA: TGTGCCAGCAGTTTACAGGGCCCCCCGAACACTGAAGCTTTCTTT
CDR3 protein: CASSLQGPPNTEAFF
clone size: once
V gene: TRBV28
D gene: NA
J gene: TRBJ1-1

CDR3 DNA: TGTGCCAGCCTAGAGACGAACACTGAAGCTTTCTTT
CDR3 protein: CASLETNTEAFF
clone size: NA
V gene: TRBV6-1
D gene: NA
J gene: TRBJ1-1

CDR3 DNA: TGTGCCAGCAGCAACTACAGTTTTTACTACGAGCAGTACTTC
CDR3 protein: CASSNYSFYYEQYF
clone size: once
V gene: TRBV11-2
D gene: NA
J gene: TRBJ2-7

CDR3 DNA: TGTGCCTGGAGGGGGGACAGGGGCAAAAACATTCAGTACTTC
CDR3 protein: CAWRGDRGKNIQYF
clone size: NA
V gene: TRBV30
D gene: TRBD1
J gene: TRBJ2-4

CDR3 DNA: TGTGCCAGCAGCTCACGACAGGCCAAAAGCTCCTACGAGCAGTACTTC
CDR3 protein: CASSSRQAKSSYEQYF
clone size: NA
V gene: TRBV5-4
D gene: NA
J gene: TRBJ2-7

CDR3 DNA: TGTGCCAGTAGTACTAGCGGGGGCCCCCAGGGCGAGCAGTACTTC
CDR3 protein: CASSTSGGPQGEQYF
clone size: NA
V gene: TRBV19
D gene: TRBD2
J gene: TRBJ2-7

CDR3 DNA: TGTGCCTGGAGTATAAGCGGGGGACCCTACGAGCAGTACTTC
CDR3 protein: CAWSISGGPYEQYF
clone size: NA
V gene: TRBV30
D gene: TRBD2
J gene: TRBJ2-7

CDR3 DNA: TGTGCCAGCAGCTTAGAAAGGACAGGGAGCCTCTCTGGGGCCAACGTCCTGACTTTC
CDR3 protein: CASSLERTGSLSGANVLTF
clone size: NA
V gene: TRBV7-9
D gene: TRBD1
J gene: TRBJ2-6

CDR3 DNA: TGTGCCAGCAGCTTCGGGGGCCGAGGGGCAGATACGCAGTATTTT
CDR3 protein: CASSFGGRGADTQYF
clone size: NA
V gene: TRBV5-4
D gene: NA
J gene: TRBJ2-3

CDR3 DNA: TGTGCCAGCAGCTCGGCCCTGGGGCAGGCGAACACTGAAGCTTTCTTT
CDR3 protein: CASSSALGQANTEAFF
clone size: NA
V gene: TRBV7-9
D gene: NA
J gene: TRBJ1-1

CDR3 DNA: TGTGCCAGCAGTGAGGTTACGGACAGTACTGTTCAGCCCCAGCATTTT
CDR3 protein: CASSEVTDSTVQPQHF
clone size: NA
V gene: TRBV6-1
D gene: NA
J gene: TRBJ1-5

CDR3 DNA: TGTGCCAGCAGTCCGTTTACAGGGGGCGAGTACTCACCCCTCCACTTT
CDR3 protein: CASSPFTGGEYSPLHF
clone size: NA
V gene: TRBV7-9
D gene: TRBD1
J gene: TRBJ1-6

CDR3 DNA: TGTGCCACCAGCAGTCTATACCTCACTAGCGGGATGACGACCTACGAGCAGTACTTC
CDR3 protein: CATSSLYLTSGMTTYEQYF
clone size: NA
V gene: TRBV15
D gene: TRBD2
J gene: TRBJ2-7

CDR3 DNA: TGTGCCAGCAGCTTGGCGGGGAAAGGCTACACCTTC
CDR3 protein: CASSLAGKGYTF
clone size: NA
V gene: TRBV5-4
D gene: NA
J gene: TRBJ1-2

CDR3 DNA: TGTGCCAGCAGCCAAGAGGAGGGGACGGGAAACACCATATATTTT
CDR3 protein: CASSQEEGTGNTIYF
clone size: NA
V gene: TRBV4-2
D gene: NA
J gene: TRBJ1-3

CDR3 DNA: TGTGCCAGCAGCCAAGATTTTAACGGGGGAAGGAGCAATCAGCCCCAGCATTTT
CDR3 protein: CASSQDFNGGRSNQPQHF
clone size: NA
V gene: TRBV4-2
D gene: NA
J gene: TRBJ1-5

CDR3 DNA: TGTGCTAGTGACCCGACAGTCTCTGGGACAGATACGCAGTATTTT
CDR3 protein: CASDPTVSGTDTQYF
clone size: NA
V gene: TRBV12-5
D gene: NA
J gene: TRBJ2-3

CDR3 DNA: TGTGCCAGCAGCTTAGCGTGTTGCGGTAGCACAGATACGCAGTATTTT
CDR3 protein: CASSLACCGSTDTQYF
clone size: once
V gene: TRBV7-9
D gene: NA
J gene: TRBJ2-3

CDR3 DNA: TGTGCCAGCAGGCTTCAGGATTCACCCCTCCACTTT
CDR3 protein: CASRLQDSPLHF
clone size: NA
V gene: TRBV6-1
D gene: NA
J gene: TRBJ1-6

CDR3 DNA: TGTGCCAGCACCGGACAGGGGGCGGTAGCCAAAAACATTCAGTACTTC
CDR3 protein: CASTGQGAVAKNIQYF
clone size: once
V gene: TRBV2
D gene: TRBD1
J gene: TRBJ2-4

CDR3 DNA: TGCGCCAGCGGGATCTGGCCAGCCGACACCGGGGAGCTGTTTTTT
CDR3 protein: CASGIWPADTGELFF
clone size: NA
V gene: TRBV10-2
D gene: NA
J gene: TRBJ2-2

CDR3 DNA: TGTGCCAGCAGTGTCCGGACAAGCACAGATACGCAGTATTTT
CDR3 protein: CASSVRTSTDTQYF
clone size: once
V gene: TRBV6-1
D gene: NA
J gene: TRBJ2-3

CDR3 DNA: TGTGCCAGCAGTACGGGGCTTGGAAACACCATATATTTT
CDR3 protein: CASSTGLGNTIYF
clone size: NA
V gene: TRBV6-5
D gene: NA
J gene: TRBJ1-3

CDR3 DNA: TGTGCCAGCAGTTTACATCCGGGGGCAGGGTATAGCAATCAGCCCCAGCATTTT
CDR3 protein: CASSLHPGAGYSNQPQHF
clone size: NA
V gene: TRBV28
D gene: NA
J gene: TRBJ1-5

CDR3 DNA: TGCAGCGTTGCGACCCAGGAGGACACTGAAGCTTTCTTT
CDR3 protein: CSVATQEDTEAFF
clone size: few
V gene: TRBV29-1
D gene: NA
J gene: TRBJ1-1

CDR3 DNA: TGTGCCAGCAGCTGCGCGAGAGACAGGGGGCGTGAGACCCAGTACTTC
CDR3 protein: CASSCARDRGRETQYF
clone size: NA
V gene: TRBV11-2
D gene: TRBD1
J gene: TRBJ2-5

CDR3 DNA: TGTGCCAGCAGCTTACCACGACTAGCGGGGTTGGCTGAGCAGTTCTTC
CDR3 protein: CASSLPRLAGLAEQFF
clone size: once
V gene: TRBV7-2
D gene: TRBD2
J gene: TRBJ2-1

CDR3 DNA: TGCGCCAGCAGCTTGGGTTCTAGAGGGGAAGAGACCCAGTACTTC
CDR3 protein: CASSLGSRGEETQYF
clone size: NA
V gene: TRBV5-1
D gene: NA
J gene: TRBJ2-5

CDR3 DNA: TGTGCTAGTGGTTTGGTAGTGACAGGGGCTAGCACAGATACGCAGTATTTT
CDR3 protein: CASGLVVTGASTDTQYF
clone size: NA
V gene: TRBV12-5
D gene: TRBD1
J gene: TRBJ2-3

CDR3 DNA: TGTGCCAGCAGCGGACCCGGGAATTCACCCCTCCACTTT
CDR3 protein: CASSGPGNSPLHF
clone size: NA
V gene: TRBV5-6
D gene: NA
J gene: TRBJ1-6

CDR3 DNA: TGTGCCAGCAGCTTAGGTGGGACAGGGGATTCCCAAGAGACCCAGTACTTC
CDR3 protein: CASSLGGTGDSQETQYF
clone size: once
V gene: TRBV7-6
D gene: TRBD1
J gene: TRBJ2-5

CDR3 DNA: TGCGCCAGCAGCGAGGGACAGAACACTGAAGCTTTCTTT
CDR3 protein: CASSEGQNTEAFF
clone size: NA
V gene: TRBV5-1
D gene: NA
J gene: TRBJ1-1

CDR3 DNA: TGTGCCAGCAGTTTAGAGGGGGCCGGGGAGCTGTTTTTT
CDR3 protein: CASSLEGAGELFF
clone size: NA
V gene: TRBV27
D gene: NA
J gene: TRBJ2-2

CDR3 DNA: TGTGCCAGCAGCCATCCGGACAGGGGGAGGGCCCAGTACTTC
CDR3 protein: CASSHPDRGRAQYF
clone size: once
V gene: TRBV14
D gene: TRBD1
J gene: TRBJ2-5

CDR3 DNA: TGCGCCAGCAGCTTGGAGGCCCAAAATTCACCCCTCCACTTT
CDR3 protein: CASSLEAQNSPLHF
clone size: NA
V gene: TRBV5-1
D gene: NA
J gene: TRBJ1-6

CDR3 DNA: TGCGCCAGCAGCGGGAGCGGGAGCCAAGAGACCCAGTACTTC
CDR3 protein: CASSGSGSQETQYF
clone size: NA
V gene: TRBV5-1
D gene: TRBD2
J gene: TRBJ2-5

CDR3 DNA: TGTGCCAGCAGTTACGGACAGGGGGCCACTGAAGCTTTCTTT
CDR3 protein: CASSYGQGATEAFF
clone size: NA
V gene: TRBV6-5
D gene: TRBD1
J gene: TRBJ1-1

CDR3 DNA: TGTGCCAGCAGCCGGGACAGGGAATACACAGATACGCAGTATTTT
CDR3 protein: CASSRDREYTDTQYF
clone size: once
V gene: TRBV5-4
D gene: TRBD1
J gene: TRBJ2-3

CDR3 DNA: TGCGCCAGCAGCTTATCGGTTAATTCACCCCTCCACTTT
CDR3 protein: CASSLSVNSPLHF
clone size: NA
V gene: TRBV5-1
D gene: NA
J gene: TRBJ1-6